The present T cell receptor (beta chain) was sequenced within a study of blood T cell repertoires in COVID-19. Overall study: Samples of COVID-19 (acute and convalescent) were obtained from the United States, Italy and Spain. From T cells, B-cell-depleted T cells, or PBMCs came the material, which was cDNA or gDNA.

Patients at the Seattle site were enrolled during active infection and followed longitudinally. The germline V gene has CDR1 MDHEN and CDR2 SYDVKM. The CDR3 has 12 residues. The V and J ends lost 4 bases and 2 bases respectively, with 6 bases between them. In the original analysis: Nucleated cell counts were estimated from reference gene primer amplification. The data were produced by immunoSEQ multiplex PCR, yet TCRdb's version contains in-frame clones alone and is incomplete. The V and J calls and clone size were taken over from that table, and D and trimming were inferred from the DNA. Of roughly 68,000 clones listed, 90% to 95% are singletons.

The V gene is TRBV28, the J gene TRBJ2-7; no clear D. The receptor comes from a man in his forties or fifties with COVID-19, enrolled during active disease. Specimen: peripheral blood. The CDR3 DNA reads TGTGCCAGCAGTTCCCTTCCCTACGAGCAGTACTTC. Translated, it gives CASSSLPYEQYF.